This record concerns one TCR beta chain sequence. Samples were assayed with immunoSEQ v3.0 at survey level. Clones were sequenced by immunoSEQ multiplex PCR, and TCRdb holds only the in-frame ones, with some missing. The sample shows about 28,000 clones, about four fifths of them seen only once. The CDR3 sequence is 17 residues long. The ends were cut back, 4 bases at V and 2 bases at J, with 18 bases in the middle. Germline loops: CDR1 SGHTA, CDR2 FQGNSA. These data come from a study of long-term antiretroviral therapy in people with HIV. Study details: The earliest samples predate the 2015 immediate-ART recommendation by about a decade.

Sample: unsorted PBMCs, taken 0.4 years after starting antiretroviral therapy. The TCR comes from a man aged 18 to 29 with HIV. This chain connects TRBV7-2 to TRBJ1-3; TRBD1 might be the D (5 bases). CDR3 DNA: TGTGCCAGCAGCTACACCTCCAGGGAATGGACTGGAAACACCATATATTTT. Protein: CASSYTSREWTGNTIYF.